Many counts were recorded for the clone carrying this TCR beta chain. As for time point: newly diagnosed GD, antithyroid drugs for less than 3 months. From PBMCs, RNA was extracted and then used to make the TCR library. Trimming left V 3 bases short and J 5 bases short, with 13 bases between. Germline CDR1 MDHEN, CDR2 SYDVKM. The CDR3 covers 15 residues. This entry is derived from a study of regulatory T cells in long-lasting Graves disease. CDR3 regions were amplified by Arm-PCR using iRepertoire HTBI primers to build TCR beta libraries. MiXCR, run by TCRdb on the multiplex PCR reads, gives a single entry per CDR3 protein. Of a few hundred thousand distinct CDR3 sequences listed, roughly 15% are singletons. Separately, the same data were catalogued under a study of T cells in Graves' hyperthyroidism and ophthalmopathy. That publication notes: Clonotypes that were expanded in thyroid above 0.001 mostly appeared in blood too.

The source is a young woman with Graves disease. The chain is built from TRBV28 and TRBJ2-2; the D is unclear. The specimen comprised peripheral blood mononuclear cells (PBMCs), sampled at new diagnosis, from a patient treated with antithyroid drugs. The CDR3 DNA is TGTGCCAGCAGTTTCGGCGATGATAGGACCGGGGAGCTGTTTTTT. As protein: CASSFGDDRTGELFF. The whole variable domain, filled in from reference TRBV28 and TRBJ2-2, reads DVKVTQSSRYLVKRTGEKVFLECVQDMDHENMFWYRQDPGLGLRLIYFSYDVKMKEKGDIPEGYSVSREKKERFSLILESASTNQTSMYLCASSFGDDRTGELFFGEGSRLTVL.